The 21 T cell receptor beta chains below were found in one sample sequenced in a study of Graves' ophthalmopathy and Graves' hyperthyroidism. Researchers took RNA transcripts and amplified TCR beta CDR3 regions from them. The library came from an HTBI-primed first-round RT-PCR and a second-round multiplex PCR. In TCRdb, the multiplex PCR reads were re-called with MiXCR into one record per CDR3 protein. This table holds almost 750,000 distinct CDR3 sequences, 35% to 50% found once. Sample: peripheral blood. The source of these receptors is an adult man with Graves' ophthalmopathy.

This clonotype was seen repeatedly, ten times or more. The gene calls are TRBV10-2 and TRBJ1-1, with D maybe TRBD1 (5 bases). Trimming left V 10 bases short and J 1 base short, with 16 bases between. The germline gives CDR1 WSHSY, CDR2 SAAADI. The length of the CDR3 is 14 residues. In DNA, the CDR3 is TGCGCCACAGGGACGGCGATCGAGAACACTGAAGCTTTCTTT. Translated: CATGTAIENTEAFF.

The V gene is TRBV19, the J gene TRBJ2-3, with 7 nucleotides matching TRBD2. V shed 6 bases, J shed 1 base, and the junction held 7 bases outside the gene matches. Germline lookup yields CDR1 LNHDA and CDR2 SQIVND (reference sequence). This CDR3 region has 15 residues. This CDR3 is CASSKLARGTDTQYF. CDR3 DNA sequence: TGTGCCAGTAGCAAACTAGCGCGAGGCACAGATACGCAGTATTTT.

The chain links TRBV25-1 to TRBJ2-2, with 8 bases aligning to TRBD1. This CDR3 is 16 amino acids long. Per the germline V gene, CDR1 is MGHDK and CDR2 is SYGVNS. J gave up 7 bases and V 2 bases, and 9 bases lay outside the gene matches. CDR3 sequence reads: CASSERGTGSIGELFF. The DNA of the CDR3 is TGTGCCAGCAGTGAAAGGGGGACAGGTTCGATCGGGGAGCTGTTTTTT.

This clonotype was seen more than once but under ten times. This rearrangement joins TRBV4-1 to TRBJ2-7; D gene ambiguous. The CDR3 length is 14 residues. Trimming shortened V by 1 base and J by 0 bases, and 7 bases separated the two germline ends. Germline V gene lookup returns CDR1 MGHRA and CDR2 YSYEKL. The CDR3 protein is CASSQGPFSYEQYF. The CDR3 nucleotides are TGCGCCAGCAGCCAAGGTCCTTTCTCCTACGAGCAGTACTTC.

This clonotype has a handful of counts. The V gene is TRBV7-9, the J gene TRBJ1-1, with D possibly being TRBD1 (5 bases). Germline V gene sequence: CDR1 SEHNR, CDR2 FQNEAQ (reference sequence). V lost 6 bases, J lost 10 bases, and 21 bases lay in between. The CDR3 spans 14 residues. CDR3 region: CASSFEGQGSGAFF. In DNA form, the CDR3 reads TGTGCCAGCAGTTTCGAAGGGCAGGGAAGTGGAGCTTTCTTT.

This clonotype was observed many times. The chain employs TRBV7-9 and TRBJ1-5; 8 nucleotides line up with TRBD1. CDR1 is SEHNR and CDR2 is FQNEAQ in the germline V gene (reference sequence). The CDR3 extends over 14 amino acids. V lost 6 bases and J lost 4; bases outside the gene matches: 5. The CDR3 protein is CASSYRGLNQPQHF. In DNA form, the CDR3 reads TGTGCCAGCAGTTACAGGGGGTTGAATCAGCCCCAGCATTTT.

This sequence joins TRBV14 and TRBJ1-4, with no clear D. The V end lost 0 bases, the J end lost 11 bases, and 7 bases lay between the germline ends. CDR1 is SGHDN, CDR2 FVKESK, per germline. The CDR3 spans 12 residues. CDR3 DNA: TGTGCCAGCAGCCAAGAAGGGCGGAAACTGTTTTTT. Translation gives CASSQEGRKLFF.

This clonotype occurred a few times. This chain links TRBV5-5 with TRBJ1-6; the D is unclear. The CDR3 runs 15 residues. Trimming removed 5 bases at V and 0 bases at J, with 9 bases between. In germline, CDR1 is SGHKS, CDR2 YYEKEE (reference sequence). This chain's CDR3 is CASSSDTSYNSPLHF. In nucleotides, the CDR3 is TGTGCCAGCAGTTCAGACACCTCCTATAATTCACCCCTCCACTTT.

The chain links TRBV12-3 or TRBV12-4 to TRBJ1-4, with D perhaps TRBD1 (5 bases). V was trimmed by 4 bases and J by 0 bases, leaving 12 bases between them. The CDR3 contains 16 residues. The CDR3 protein is CASSSRDGATNEKLFF. DNA for the CDR3: TGTGCCAGCAGTTCCCGGGACGGTGCAACTAATGAAAAACTGTTTTTT.

This clonotype was seen just once. The chain carries TRBV15 and TRBJ2-5; the D is unclear. CDR3 length: 13 amino acids. V was trimmed by 5 bases and J by 5 bases, leaving 12 bases between them. Germline V CDR1 and CDR2: LNHNV, YYDKDF (reference sequence). This CDR3 is CATSQGQTETQYF. The CDR3 DNA reads TGTGCCACCAGCCAAGGGCAGACGGAGACCCAGTACTTC.

This chain connects TRBV29-1 to TRBJ1-2; 7 nucleotides line up with TRBD1. The junction had 5 bases not matched to a gene; V was cut back by 4 bases and J by 9 bases. Germline V lookup: CDR1 SQVTM, CDR2 ANQGSEA. The CDR3 sequence is 11 residues long. CDR3 nucleotides: TGCAGCGTTGGGAAGGGGGCGAGCTACACCTTC. Protein sequence: CSVGKGASYTF.

This chain uses TRBV3-1 with TRBJ2-7; D perhaps matches TRBD2 (6 bases). This CDR3 spans 14 amino acids. CDR1 and CDR2 from the germline V gene are LGHDT and YNNKEL (reference sequence). Trimming shortened V by 4 bases and J by 5 bases, and 15 bases separated the two germline ends. DNA of the CDR3: TGTGCCAGCAGCCGAAAAGGGACTCTGAACGAGCAGTACTTC. Translating it yields CASSRKGTLNEQYF.

A few counts support this clonotype. CDR3 sequence: CASSPLDRSRETQYF. As DNA, the CDR3 is TGTGCCAGTAGCCCTCTCGACAGGTCAAGGGAGACCCAGTACTTC. V gene TRBV19 combines with J gene TRBJ2-5, with D possibly matching TRBD1 (6 bases). The germline V and J ends were trimmed by 6 bases and 5 bases, with 19 bases remaining between them. This CDR3 is 15 amino acids long. Germline V gene lookup returns CDR1 LNHDA and CDR2 SQIVND (reference sequence).

This rearrangement joins TRBV9 to TRBJ2-5, with TRBD2 matching over 7 bases. The CDR3 has 15 amino acids. Germline CDR1 reads SGDLS; CDR2 reads YYNGEE. Trimming removed 10 bases from V and 5 bases from J; junction bases left unmatched: 17. The CDR3 DNA reads TGTGCCGCTACAGAGGGGCGGGAGTATAGGGAGACCCAGTACTTC. Its translation is CAATEGREYRETQYF.

This clonotype was found many times. V usage is TRBV29-1 and J usage is TRBJ2-5; D unresolved. The CDR3 has 11 residues. Looked up from germline, CDR1 is SQVTM and CDR2 is ANQGSEA. V was shortened by 3 bases and J by 5 bases, with 7 bases between the two germline ends. The CDR3 DNA reads as TGCAGCGTTGAGGTCCGGGAGACCCAGTACTTC. Translation: CSVEVRETQYF. The full variable domain, rest sourced from reference TRBV29-1 and TRBJ2-5, is SAVISQKPSRDICQRGTSLTIQCQVDSQVTMMFWYRQQPGQSLTLIATANQGSEATYESGFVIDKFPISRPNLTFSTLTVSNMSPEDSSIYLCSVEVRETQYFGPGTRLLVL.

The sample holds many counts of this clonotype. This chain links TRBV7-9 with TRBJ1-6, with 7 bases identical to TRBD1. The V and J ends lost 5 bases and 1 base, in that order; junction bases with no gene match: 8. Germline V gene lookup returns CDR1 SEHNR and CDR2 FQNEAQ (reference sequence). The CDR3 consists of 17 residues. The CDR3 loop reads CASSTDRASSYNSPLHF. CDR3 in DNA: TGTGCCAGCAGCACCGACAGGGCTTCATCCTATAATTCACCCCTCCACTTT.

J is TRBJ1-1 and V is TRBV7-2, with a weak D call TRBD1 (5 bases). The CDR3 extends over 14 amino acids. The germline V gene encodes CDR1 SGHTA and CDR2 FQGNSA. V was shortened by 0 bases and J by 4 bases, with 9 bases between the two germline ends. CDR3 nucleotides: TGTGCCAGCAGCTTAGCCGGGGGGACCACTGAAGCTTTCTTT. Amino acids: CASSLAGGTTEAFF.

The J gene is TRBJ1-2, the V gene TRBV19; 9 bases fit TRBD1. The germline gives CDR1 LNHDA, CDR2 SQIVND (reference sequence). The CDR3 totals 14 residues. The junction had 14 bases not matched to a gene; V was cut back by 10 bases and J by 8 bases. DNA for the CDR3: TGTGCCACTCATCCGGACAGGGGAATAAGCGGCTACACCTTC. Protein product: CATHPDRGISGYTF.

This clonotype was detected many times. This rearrangement joins TRBV29-1 to TRBJ1-2; D is ambiguous. The CDR3 consists of 13 residues. Trimming left V 0 bases short and J 7 bases short, with 12 bases between. Per germline, CDR1 SQVTM and CDR2 ANQGSEA. CDR3 sequence reads: CSVEEGIRGGYTF. The CDR3 DNA is TGCAGCGTTGAAGAGGGGATTCGCGGTGGCTACACCTTC.

This clonotype was found many times. The chain employs TRBV7-9 and TRBJ1-2; D may be TRBD1 (5 bases). The CDR3 spans 13 residues. CDR1 is SEHNR and CDR2 is FQNEAQ in the germline V gene (reference sequence). V lost 5 bases and J 4 bases, leaving 11 bases between the germline ends. The CDR3 region has the DNA TGTGCCAGCAGCAGACAGTCCGGCTATGGCTACACCTTC. Translated, it gives CASSRQSGYGYTF.

The gene calls are TRBV4-3 and TRBJ2-7; a weak D match, TRBD2 (5 bases). The germline V gene has CDR1 LGHNA and CDR2 YSLEER. The length of the CDR3 is 16 residues. Trimming stripped 0 bases from V and 5 bases from J, with 17 bases between. DNA of the CDR3: TGCGCCAGCAGCCAAGAGGAGGTGATGTTACCTAACGAGCAGTACTTC. This translates into CASSQEEVMLPNEQYF.